This paragraph reports one TCR beta chain. The antigen remains unidentified. This specimen belongs to a study of metastatic and nonmetastatic thyroid tumors. The overall study: Blood and tumor or nodule tissue repertoires from malignant and benign thyroid patients were compared.

Methods used by the authors: Clinicopathological groups supplied CDR3 differences that were used to build a distant-metastasis classifier for papillary thyroid cancer. TCRdb reanalyzed the PCR reads with MiXCR. The V and J calls come from TCRdb's annotation, not from the publication. Here the sample spans roughly 20,000 clones, about a third being singletons. Findings and limits, study-wide: Benign nodules reportedly had significantly lower TCR beta diversity than malignant thyroid tumors in blood and tumor.

Prior to thyroid surgery, none of the patients had received any treatment. V shed 4 bases and J shed 4 bases, with 8 bases lying between them. Germline V CDR1 and CDR2: SGHAT, FQNNGV. This CDR3 is 13 amino acids long. This receptor was taken from a female donor with papillary thyroid cancer or a benign thyroid nodule (not recorded which). Some clones in this sample may be carry-over from other donors' samples. V usage is TRBV11-2 and J usage is TRBJ2-1, with D maybe TRBD1 (6 bases). Material for sequencing was tumor tissue. The CDR3 sequence is CASSSGQYNEQFF. The DNA of the CDR3 is TGTGCCAGCAGCTCCGGACAGTACAATGAGCAGTTCTTC. The full variable domain, in which reference TRBV11-2 and TRBJ2-1 provide the parts outside the CDR3, is EAGVAQSPRYKIIEKRQSVAFWCNPISGHATLYWYQQILGQGPKLLIQFQNNGVVDDSQLPKDRFSAERLKGVDSTLKIQPAKLEDSAVYLCASSSGQYNEQFFGPGTRLTVL.